This TCR beta chain was sequenced during a study of molecular identifiers for immune sequencing clone quantification. Notes on this clonotype: One end of the junction is discordant with germline, which a read error may explain.

The CDR3 runs 14 residues. Germline CDR1 and CDR2: MNHEY and SVGEGT. Previously published methods and listed TCR primers were used for the bulk TCR libraries. Via MiXCR, TCRdb re-called the PCR reads, giving one row per CDR3 protein. The sample contains about 510,000 distinct CDR3 sequences, about 25% of which appear only once. The sequence was collected from a human donor in good health. Some libraries in this study had Jurkat cell RNA spiked in. The chain is built from TRBV6-2 or TRBV6-3 and TRBJ1-5, with D possibly matching TRBD1 (6 bases). Material: naive CD8+ T cells from blood, with Jurkat cell RNA spiked in. Noted subset: FACS-sorted CD8+CD4-CCR7+CD45RA+ naive T cells. CDR3 nucleotide sequence: TGTGCCAGCACCTTCGGACAGACCACTCCGCCCCCGCATTTT. Translating it yields CASTFGQTTPPPHF.